What follows describes a single T cell receptor (beta chain). CDR1 is MNHEY and CDR2 is SVGAGI in the germline V gene. Trimming cost V 6 bases and J 1 base; bases outside gene matches: 6. There are 15 residues in the CDR3. Measured with immunoSEQ multiplex PCR; TCRdb has only the in-frame clones, and not every one. The sample yields approximately 280,000 clones, approximately 84% seen once. The data originate from a study of blood T cell repertoires in COVID-19. Study-wide context: There were acute and convalescent COVID-19 samples, and they came from the United States, Italy and Spain.

The sequence was obtained from a human donor with COVID-19, enrolled during active disease. The donor label of this sample is uncertain. The material sequenced was peripheral blood. This chain connects TRBV6-5 to TRBJ1-2; TRBD1 matches 9 bases. The CDR3 DNA follows: TGTGCCAGCAGAAGGGACAGGGTAATTAACTATGGCTACACCTTC. This gives the protein CASRRDRVINYGYTF.